The T cell receptor (beta chain) described here comes from a study of PD-L1 blockade in urothelial cancer (dated by TCRdb to about 2017). For the study in its entirety: Every patient began therapy in about 2014 and was given atezolizumab 1,200 mg intravenously every 3 weeks. Progression-free survival longer than 6 months counted as durable clinical benefit, and TCR features were additionally tested against both progression-free and overall survival. Pretreatment blood TCR-seq was available for about 28 patients, at least one posttreatment blood collection was obtained for 24 patients, and tumor TCR-seq was available for 24 patients. Blood samples gave a median of approximately 150,000 T cells and approximately 80,000 unique TCRs, with a median clonality of 0.080. Pretreatment tumor samples, along with matched peripheral blood collected serially before and after atezolizumab treatment, underwent TCR sequencing. Durable clinical benefit was achieved by nine patients but not by the remaining 20. In the same patients who had TCR sequencing, pretreatment tumors also underwent whole exome sequencing and RNA sequencing. About 85% of the 29 patients were males with bladder-origin urothelial cancer, and about 65% of the roughly 30 reported a prior smoking history. Patients had an ECOG performance status of 0 or 1 and had received between 0 and 3 prior chemotherapy regimens. The study was an exploratory multi-omic analysis of somatic, immune and clinical correlates of response to PD-L1 blockade with atezolizumab in urothelial cancer. Blood samples were analyzed 3 weeks after the start of treatment (second dose) and 6 weeks after the start of treatment. What the study reported, not specific to this receptor: A pretreatment peripheral blood TCR clonality below the median was linked to improved progression-free and overall survival. Because of the small sample size (n of about 29) and the many exploratory analyses performed, the results are intended to be regarded as hypothesis-generating. Greater expansion of tumor-associated TCR clones in peripheral blood 3 weeks after the start of treatment was observed in patients with durable benefit (n ≈ 20, p = 0.022).

Turning to this clone: Its antigen remains unidentified. Base qualities are not recorded, but no much larger clone differs from it by a single base.

The sample's time point label, decoded: pretreatment peripheral blood. A cohort of 25 to 30 patients with locally advanced or metastatic urothelial carcinoma, treated at Memorial Sloan Kettering on a trial protocol, was included. Peripheral blood mononuclear cells were collected pretreatment and during treatment, with between 1 and 8 total time points obtained per patient. The Qiagen DNeasy Blood extraction kit was used to purify genomic DNA from total PBMCs and tumor samples. PBMCs were collected pretreatment and during treatment, and were isolated and stored as previously described. The germline V gene yields MNHEY for CDR1 and SVGAGI for CDR2. V ends up 7 bases short and J 8 bases short, with an unmatched junction base count of 8. From its cysteine to its phenylalanine, the CDR3 spans 14 amino acids. Only the CDR3 DNA stays, 42 bases, in frame from base 1. To estimate absolute template abundance from read counts, synthetic TCR analog templates were spiked into each PCR. The immunoSEQ assay used bias-controlled V and J gene primers to amplify TCRbeta CDR3 regions from genomic DNA. Rearranged TCRbeta segments were sequenced at approximately 20X coverage. From the authors' description of their analysis: Sequencing errors were corrected by clustering and CDR3s were annotated against IMGT to assign V, D and J genes. Downstream analyses used only productive TCRbeta rearrangements, leaving out any out-of-frame or stop-codon sequences. To compute clonality, Shannon entropy was normalized by the log of the number of unique productive sequences and then subtracted from one. Clones differing between time points or between blood and tumor were identified by Fisher's exact test with Benjamini-Hochberg correction at adjusted p below 0.01. The table was pulled from immuneACCESS by TCRdb, which kept in-frame rearrangements only. Such tables lose some clones; where checked, under half of the loss comes from unresolved V genes, and the rest has no known cause. The V and J calls and the clone size are those of that table, but D and trimming were determined from the DNA. This sample lists over 75,000 clones; about 90% were detected once. Roughly 0.88% of the sample belongs to the ten largest clones.

This TCR came from a woman aged 80 or older with urothelial cancer. The starting material was PBMCs, obtained around atezolizumab (anti-PD-L1) treatment. Here the chain combines TRBV6-5 and TRBJ1-2, and 12 bases in between align with TRBD1. This receptor has the CDR3 CASTKTGQGAGYTF. The sequence in DNA is TGTGCCAGCACCAAAACGGGACAGGGGGCCGGCTACACCTTC.